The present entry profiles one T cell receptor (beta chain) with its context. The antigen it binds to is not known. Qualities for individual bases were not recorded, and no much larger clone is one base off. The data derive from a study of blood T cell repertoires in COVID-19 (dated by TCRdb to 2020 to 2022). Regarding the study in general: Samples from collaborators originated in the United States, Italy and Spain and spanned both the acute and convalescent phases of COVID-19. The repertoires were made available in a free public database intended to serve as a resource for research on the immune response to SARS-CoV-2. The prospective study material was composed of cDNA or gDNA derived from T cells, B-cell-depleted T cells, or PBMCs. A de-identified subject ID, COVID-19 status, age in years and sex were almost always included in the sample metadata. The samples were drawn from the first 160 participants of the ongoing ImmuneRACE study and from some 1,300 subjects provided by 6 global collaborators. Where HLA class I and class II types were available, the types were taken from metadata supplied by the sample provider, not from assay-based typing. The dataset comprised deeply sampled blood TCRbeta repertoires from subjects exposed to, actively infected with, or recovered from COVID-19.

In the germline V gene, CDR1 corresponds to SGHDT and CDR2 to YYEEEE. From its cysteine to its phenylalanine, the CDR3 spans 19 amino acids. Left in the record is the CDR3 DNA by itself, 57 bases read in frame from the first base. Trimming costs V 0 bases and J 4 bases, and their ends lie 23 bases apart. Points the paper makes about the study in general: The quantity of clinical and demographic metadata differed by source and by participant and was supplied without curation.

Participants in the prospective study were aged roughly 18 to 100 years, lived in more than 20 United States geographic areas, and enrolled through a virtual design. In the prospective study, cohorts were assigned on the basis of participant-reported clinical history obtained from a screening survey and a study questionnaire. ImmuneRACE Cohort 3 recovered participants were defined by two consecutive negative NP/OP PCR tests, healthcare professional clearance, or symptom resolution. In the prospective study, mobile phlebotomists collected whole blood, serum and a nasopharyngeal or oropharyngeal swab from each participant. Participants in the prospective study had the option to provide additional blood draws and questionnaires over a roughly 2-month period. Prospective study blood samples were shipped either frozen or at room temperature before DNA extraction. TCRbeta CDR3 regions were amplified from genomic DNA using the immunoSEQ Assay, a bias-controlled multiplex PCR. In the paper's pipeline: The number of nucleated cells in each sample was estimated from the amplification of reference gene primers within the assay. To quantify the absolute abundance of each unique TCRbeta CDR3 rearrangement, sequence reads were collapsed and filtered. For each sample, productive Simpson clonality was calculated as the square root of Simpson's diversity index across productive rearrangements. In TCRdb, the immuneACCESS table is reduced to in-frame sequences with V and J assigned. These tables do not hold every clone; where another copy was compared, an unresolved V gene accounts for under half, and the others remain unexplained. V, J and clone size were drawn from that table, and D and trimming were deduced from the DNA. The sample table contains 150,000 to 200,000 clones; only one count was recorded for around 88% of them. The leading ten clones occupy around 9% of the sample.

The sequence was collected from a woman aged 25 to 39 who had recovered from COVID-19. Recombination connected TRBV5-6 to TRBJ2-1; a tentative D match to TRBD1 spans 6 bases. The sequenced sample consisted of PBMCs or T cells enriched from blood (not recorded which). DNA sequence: TGTGCCAGCAGCTTGGTATCATATTTCGCGGCAGGGGCGTACAATGAGCAGTTCTTC. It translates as CASSLVSYFAAGAYNEQFF.